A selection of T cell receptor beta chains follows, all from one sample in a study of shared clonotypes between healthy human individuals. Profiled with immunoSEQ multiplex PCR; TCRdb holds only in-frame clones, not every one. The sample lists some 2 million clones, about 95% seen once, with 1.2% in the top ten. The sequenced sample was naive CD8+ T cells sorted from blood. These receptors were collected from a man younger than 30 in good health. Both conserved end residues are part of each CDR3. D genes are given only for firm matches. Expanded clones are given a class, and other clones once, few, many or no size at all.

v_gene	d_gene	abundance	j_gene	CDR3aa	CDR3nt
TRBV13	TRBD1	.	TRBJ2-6	CASSVLQGASGANVLTF	TGTGCCAGCAGCGTACTACAGGGGGCATCTGGGGCCAACGTCCTGACTTTC
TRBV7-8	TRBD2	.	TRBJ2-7	CASSPGTSVAYEQYF	TGTGCCAGCAGCCCTGGGACTAGCGTCGCCTACGAGCAGTACTTC
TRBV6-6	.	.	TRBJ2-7	CASSYSSPGYYEQYF	TGTGCCAGCAGTTACTCGTCGCCAGGCTACTACGAGCAGTACTTC
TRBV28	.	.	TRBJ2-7	CASSLWGYEQYF	TGTGCCAGCAGTTTATGGGGGTACGAGCAGTACTTC
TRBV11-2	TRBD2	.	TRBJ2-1	CASSLDPSGAYNEQFF	TGTGCCAGCAGCTTAGATCCTAGCGGGGCTTACAATGAGCAGTTCTTC
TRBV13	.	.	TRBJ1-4	CAGSLGARAPNEKLFF	TGTGCCGGCAGCTTAGGCGCCCGGGCCCCTAATGAAAAACTGTTTTTT
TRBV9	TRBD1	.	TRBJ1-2	CASSATPGQGGYYGYTF	TGTGCCAGCAGCGCCACCCCGGGACAGGGGGGCTACTATGGCTACACCTTC
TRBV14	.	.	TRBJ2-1	CASSPQGPAIYNEQFF	TGTGCCAGCAGCCCCCAGGGCCCGGCAATTTACAATGAGCAGTTCTTC
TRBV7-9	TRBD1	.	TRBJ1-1	CASSQGRTGDTEAFF	TGTGCCAGCAGCCAGGGGCGGACAGGAGACACTGAAGCTTTCTTT
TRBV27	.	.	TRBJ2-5	CASIWRQTKFQETQYF	TGTGCCAGCATATGGAGACAGACAAAATTCCAAGAGACCCAGTACTTC
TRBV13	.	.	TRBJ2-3	CASSEEGRASDTQYF	TGTGCCAGCAGCGAAGAAGGCAGGGCGTCAGATACGCAGTATTTT
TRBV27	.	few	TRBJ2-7	CASSVQGLYEQYF	TGTGCCAGCAGTGTCCAGGGATTGTACGAGCAGTACTTC
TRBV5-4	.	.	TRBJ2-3	CASSLGTGLSTDTQYF	TGTGCCAGCAGCTTGGGGACGGGACTGTCCACAGATACGCAGTATTTT